The 18 T cell receptor beta chains given below trace back to one sample, sequenced in a study of OX40 agonist ivuxolimab in advanced cancers. Method: immunoSEQ multiplex PCR; TCRdb's copy keeps in-frame clones and lacks some. The table lists roughly 75,000 clones, about 89% of them singletons. This specimen consisted of CD4+ or CD8+ T cells sorted from blood, obtained in a trial of the OX40 agonist ivuxolimab. All receptors derive from an adult with an advanced solid tumor such as melanoma, head and neck, liver or kidney cancer.

The V call is TRBV19, the J call TRBJ1-6; D gene uncertain. Germline V gene sequence: CDR1 LNHDA, CDR2 SQIVND (reference sequence). V gave up 3 bases and J gave up 0 bases, with 9 bases separating them. There are 16 residues in the CDR3. The CDR3 coding sequence is TGTGCCAGTAGTATTTGGGGTAGCTCCTATAATTCACCCCTCCACTTT. Its protein is CASSIWGSSYNSPLHF.

The chain links TRBV18 to TRBJ1-1; D remains unclear. With 1 base removed from V and 0 bases from J, the gap between germline ends came to 9 bases. Germline V CDR1 and CDR2: KGHSH, LQKENI. CDR3 size: 15 residues. CDR3 nucleotides: TGTGCCAGCTCACCACTGGCAGTCATGAACACTGAAGCTTTCTTT. This codes for CASSPLAVMNTEAFF.

The table lists this clone with a few counts. The V gene is TRBV5-3, the J gene TRBJ2-1; 7 nucleotides line up with TRBD1. TRBV5-3 is given ORF status, its function remaining uncertain. The CDR3 contains 18 residues. The trim removed 2 bases at V and 12 bases at J, leaving 23 bases unmatched. CDR3 residues: CARSLPFLDRATRCGQFF. CDR3 coding DNA: TGTGCCAGAAGCTTACCGTTCCTAGACAGGGCAACTAGATGCGGGCAGTTCTTC.

The gene calls are TRBV5-1 and TRBJ2-3; D possibly corresponds to TRBD1 (6 bases). Trimming took off 4 bases at V and 4 bases at J, with 13 bases between the two ends. Germline lookup yields CDR1 SGHRS and CDR2 YFSETQ. The length of the CDR3 is 14 residues. The CDR3 here is CASSPLTGPDTQYF. CDR3 coding DNA: TGCGCCAGCAGCCCGTTGACAGGCCCAGATACGCAGTATTTT.

The V call is TRBV7-9, the J call TRBJ1-1; the D gene is possibly TRBD1 (5 bases). V was pared by 0 bases and J by 3 bases, with 11 bases between. Per the germline V gene, CDR1 is SEHNR and CDR2 is FQNEAQ (reference sequence). The CDR3 runs 15 residues. CDR3 protein: CASSLARGTDTEAFF. The CDR3 coding sequence is TGTGCCAGCAGCTTAGCGAGGGGAACGGACACTGAAGCTTTCTTT.

As for this clone: Other DNA sequences in this specimen translate into the identical CDR3. The genes are TRBV4-2 and TRBJ1-5, with D uncertain. This CDR3 has 14 residues. V lost 1 base, J lost 0 bases, and 4 bases lay in between. Germline V lookup: CDR1 LGHNA, CDR2 YNFKEQ. The CDR3 spells CASSQVGSNQPQHF. CDR3 bases: TGTGCCAGCAGCCAAGTCGGTAGCAATCAGCCCCAGCATTTT.

This chain links TRBV7-3 with TRBJ2-3; D may be TRBD1 (6 bases). V was pared by 5 bases and J by 1 base, with 13 bases between. The CDR3 has 15 amino acids. CDR1 and CDR2 (germline): SGHTA, FQGTGA. CDR3 protein: CASSLQGSGTDTQYF. The DNA of the CDR3 is TGTGCCAGCAGCCTTCAGGGGTCGGGCACAGATACGCAGTATTTT.

The chain has TRBV6-1 and TRBJ1-5; the match to TRBD1 covers 7 bases. Germline lookup yields CDR1 MNHNS and CDR2 SASEGT. The J segment lost 3 bases and the V segment lost 8 bases, leaving 1 base of the junction unmatched. This CDR3 is built from 12 residues. The CDR3 sequence is CASGTVNQPQHF. CDR3 bases: TGTGCCAGCGGGACAGTCAATCAGCCCCAGCATTTT.

V is TRBV5-1 and J is TRBJ1-3; possibly TRBD1 for D (5 bases). This CDR3 contains 15 residues. With 0 bases removed from V and 0 bases from J, the gap between germline ends came to 7 bases. Per germline, CDR1 SGHRS and CDR2 YFSETQ. The CDR3: CASSLAGRSGNTIYF. Written as DNA, the CDR3 is TGCGCCAGCAGCTTGGCGGGACGCTCTGGAAACACCATATATTTT.

The CDR3 DNA reads as TGTGCCAGCAGCCCCGGGGCCTTCTCTGGGGCCAACGTCCTGACTTTC. Translating it yields CASSPGAFSGANVLTF. The chain combines TRBV2 with TRBJ2-6; D may be TRBD1 or TRBD2 (5 bases each). The CDR3 length is 16 residues. In germline, CDR1 is SNHLY, CDR2 FYNNEI. Trimming removed 6 bases from V and 0 bases from J, with 12 bases in between.

The count of this clone is one. The chain is built from TRBV7-6 and TRBJ1-5; D is undetermined. Trimming pared 6 bases from V and 7 bases from J, leaving 13 bases between. CDR1 is SGHVS and CDR2 is FNYEAQ in the germline V gene. The CDR3 is 13 amino acids. Here the CDR3 reads CASSPTNGQPQHF. CDR3 DNA: TGTGCCAGCAGTCCCACTAACGGGCAGCCCCAGCATTTT.

This chain uses TRBV28 with TRBJ2-7; tentative D call: TRBD1 (7 bases). Trimming stripped 2 bases from V and 4 bases from J, with 15 bases between. The length of the CDR3 is 15 residues. Germline V lookup: CDR1 MDHEN, CDR2 SYDVKM. The CDR3 loop is CASSLPQGGRYEQYF. CDR3 DNA sequence: TGTGCCAGCAGTTTACCTCAGGGGGGAAGATACGAGCAGTACTTC.

The chain is built from TRBV19 and TRBJ1-5; tentative D call: TRBD1 (6 bases). Trimming removed 3 bases at V and 10 bases at J, with 19 bases between. From germline, CDR1 is LNHDA and CDR2 SQIVND (reference sequence). The CDR3 runs to 15 residues. The CDR3 loop is CASSIWGRGGSPQHF. Written as DNA, the CDR3 is TGTGCCAGTAGTATTTGGGGGCGGGGTGGCTCACCCCAGCATTTT.

V usage is TRBV5-7 and J usage is TRBJ2-7; TRBD2 aligns across 8 bases. TRBV5-7 counts as an open reading frame of uncertain function. The CDR3 has 14 amino acids. The junction had 3 bases not matched to a gene; V was cut back by 4 bases and J by 0 bases. CDR3 region: CASSRGGSSYEQYF. In DNA form, the CDR3 reads TGTGCCAGCAGCCGGGGGGGGAGCTCCTACGAGCAGTACTTC.

This clone occurred once. The chain is built from TRBV6-1 and TRBJ1-1; possibly TRBD1 for D (6 bases). Germline V gene data show CDR1 as MNHNS and CDR2 as SASEGT. This CDR3 is built from 15 residues. V lost 6 bases, J lost 5 bases, and 19 bases lay in between. CDR3 sequence: CASRLLIGGVTEAFF. In nucleotides, the CDR3 is TGTGCCAGCAGACTCCTTATAGGGGGTGTTACTGAAGCTTTCTTT.

J is TRBJ1-1 and V is TRBV9, with 10 bases identical to TRBD1. J lost 4 bases, V lost 0 bases, and 3 bases had no gene match. This CDR3 comprises 15 residues. From germline, CDR1 is SGDLS and CDR2 YYNGEE. In nucleotides, the CDR3 is TGTGCCAGCAGCGTAGGGACAGGGGGGTCCACTGAAGCTTTCTTT. Its protein product is CASSVGTGGSTEAFF. Full variable domain (outside the CDR3, taken from reference TRBV9 and TRBJ1-1): DSGVTQTPKHLITATGQRVTLRCSPRSGDLSVYWYQQSLDQGLQFLIQYYNGEERAKGNILERFSAQQFPDLHSELNLSSLELGDSALYFCASSVGTGGSTEAFFGQGTRLTVV.

The chain couples TRBV7-3 to TRBJ1-4; 10 nucleotides match TRBD1. CDR3 length: 15 amino acids. Germline CDR1 SGHTA, CDR2 FQGTGA. J was trimmed by 11 bases and V by 2 bases; bases with no gene match: 8. This CDR3 is CASSLPGTGELKLFF. In DNA form, the CDR3 reads TGTGCCAGCAGCTTACCCGGGACAGGGGAGTTGAAACTGTTTTTT.

The rearrangement joins TRBV30 to TRBJ1-2; possible D gene TRBD1, 5 bases. Trimming left V 5 bases short and J 7 bases short, with 17 bases between. The length of the CDR3 is 13 residues. Looked up from germline, CDR1 is GTSNPN and CDR2 is SVGIG (reference sequence). The CDR3 spells CAWRRGGESGYTF. The CDR3 DNA reads as TGTGCCTGGCGGCGGGGGGGGGAGAGTGGCTACACCTTC.